A selection of T cell receptor beta chains follows, all from one sample in a study of cytomegalovirus exposure and HLA in healthy donors. Clones were sequenced by immunoSEQ multiplex PCR, and TCRdb holds only the in-frame ones, with some missing. The data hold more than 150,000 clones, with just under 80% observed a single time. The sequencing sample was made of PBMCs. All receptors come from a woman aged 25 to 39 in good health and CMV-seronegative. The CDR3 runs from the conserved cysteine through the conserved F or W. Each record gives: D gene, V gene, J gene, clone size, CDR3 protein, CDR3 DNA. A D gene is named only where the DNA matches it firmly. The size of a clone is reported for some rows only, either as once, few or many, or as a class for expanded clones.

TRBD2	TRBV6-6	TRBJ2-5	NA	CASSPTSGGVTQYF	TGTGCCAGCAGCCCGACTAGCGGGGGAGTGACCCAGTACTTC
NA	TRBV7-2	TRBJ2-7	NA	CASSLALGRGESYEQYF	TGTGCCAGCAGCTTAGCGCTTGGCAGGGGGGAATCCTACGAGCAGTACTTC
TRBD1	TRBV5-1	TRBJ2-1	NA	CASSFGTGGGYNEQFF	TGCGCCAGCAGCTTCGGGACAGGGGGCGGGTACAATGAGCAGTTCTTC
TRBD1	TRBV19	TRBJ1-1	NA	CASSLGTENTEAFF	TGTGCCAGTAGTCTGGGGACAGAGAACACTGAAGCTTTCTTT
TRBD2	TRBV5-1	TRBJ2-3	NA	CASSAGTSPSTDTQYF	TGCGCCAGCAGCGCGGGGACTAGCCCTAGCACAGATACGCAGTATTTT
NA	TRBV5-1	TRBJ2-5	once	CASSLARFTQETQYF	TGCGCCAGCAGCTTGGCCAGGTTCACACAGGAGACCCAGTACTTC
NA	TRBV7-6	TRBJ1-5	NA	CASSWGDYSNQPQHF	TGTGCCAGCAGCTGGGGGGATTATAGCAATCAGCCCCAGCATTTT
NA	TRBV19	TRBJ2-1	NA	CASSLKPAGQEQFF	TGTGCCAGTAGTCTCAAACCAGCGGGTCAGGAGCAGTTCTTC
TRBD2	TRBV9	TRBJ2-1	NA	CASSPRAGLSSYNEQFF	TGTGCCAGCAGCCCTCGAGCGGGGTTGAGCTCCTACAATGAGCAGTTCTTC
TRBD2	TRBV7-2	TRBJ2-5	few	CASSLDLAGETQYF	TGTGCCAGCAGCTTAGATCTAGCGGGAGAGACCCAGTACTTC
TRBD1	TRBV5-4	TRBJ2-4	NA	CASSTLQGHIGNIQYF	TGTGCCAGCAGCACCTTACAGGGGCATATTGGAAACATTCAGTACTTC
NA	TRBV7-6	TRBJ2-5	NA	CASSLGASETQYF	TGTGCCAGCAGCTTAGGGGCCAGCGAGACCCAGTACTTC
TRBD2	TRBV29-1	TRBJ2-3	once	CSAQRTSGGAITDTQYF	TGCAGCGCCCAACGGACTAGCGGGGGGGCAATCACAGATACGCAGTATTTT
NA	TRBV2	TRBJ1-4	NA	CASIERNNEKLFF	TGTGCCAGCATCGAGCGAAATAATGAAAAACTGTTTTTT
NA	TRBV5-1	TRBJ2-7	NA	CASSQDSIYEQYF	TGCGCCAGCAGCCAAGACAGTATTTACGAGCAGTACTTC
NA	TRBV4-3	TRBJ2-1	NA	CASSQGRGQFF	TGCGCCAGCAGCCAAGGGAGGGGGCAGTTCTTC
NA	TRBV5-1	TRBJ1-6	NA	CASSPTMRSPLHF	TGCGCCAGCAGCCCGACTATGAGATCACCCCTCCACTTT
TRBD1	TRBV5-4	TRBJ1-2	NA	CASSPGTVAFNYGYTF	TGTGCCAGCAGCCCCGGGACAGTGGCCTTTAACTATGGCTACACCTTC
NA	TRBV5-8	TRBJ2-7	NA	CASSPRTSYEQYF	TGTGCCAGCAGCCCCCGGACATCCTACGAGCAGTACTTC
NA	TRBV6-1	TRBJ1-5	NA	CASFSDNNQPQHF	TGTGCCAGCTTCTCGGACAACAATCAGCCCCAGCATTTT
TRBD2	TRBV4-3	TRBJ2-1	NA	CASSQELSGGARSVFF	TGCGCCAGCAGCCAAGAATTGAGCGGGGGGGCCAGAAGCGTGTTCTTC
TRBD2	TRBV10-2	TRBJ2-1	NA	CATRGGTMENEQFF	TGCGCCACCCGGGGCGGGACTATGGAGAATGAGCAGTTCTTC
NA	TRBV27	TRBJ1-1	few	CASSLGRNTEAFF	TGTGCCAGCAGTTTGGGGAGGAACACTGAAGCTTTCTTT
NA	TRBV29-1	TRBJ1-2	NA	CSVEDSGYGYTF	TGCAGCGTTGAAGATTCGGGGTATGGCTACACCTTC
TRBD1	TRBV5-6	TRBJ1-2	NA	CASSRRGRDYGYTF	TGTGCCAGCAGCCGCAGGGGGCGCGACTATGGCTACACCTTC
NA	TRBV29-1	TRBJ2-6	NA	CSGGAGANVLTF	TGCAGCGGGGGGGCTGGGGCCAACGTCCTGACTTTC
NA	TRBV10-2	TRBJ2-1	NA	CASSYTSPEYNEQFF	TGCGCCAGCAGCTATACTAGCCCCGAGTACAATGAGCAGTTCTTC
TRBD1	TRBV6-5	TRBJ1-5	NA	CASSLTGPRGPQHF	TGTGCCAGCAGCCTGACAGGGCCCCGGGGGCCCCAGCATTTT
TRBD1	TRBV4-2	TRBJ1-2	NA	CASSQLAATGKNYGYTF	TGTGCCAGCAGCCAGCTGGCGGCGACAGGGAAAAACTATGGCTACACCTTC
NA	TRBV2	TRBJ2-7	NA	CASSDPTVSSYEQYF	TGTGCCAGCAGTGACCCGACAGTCAGCTCCTACGAGCAGTACTTC
NA	TRBV2	TRBJ1-5	NA	CASTGLGNQPQHF	TGTGCCAGCACGGGGTTGGGCAATCAGCCCCAGCATTTT
TRBD1	TRBV6-1	TRBJ1-5	NA	CASSDWGTGNQPQHF	TGTGCCAGCAGTGACTGGGGGACAGGGAATCAGCCCCAGCATTTT
NA	TRBV5-1	TRBJ2-5	once	CASSLVQDSDARTQYF	TGCGCCAGCAGCTTGGTTCAGGACAGCGATGCGAGGACCCAGTACTTC
NA	TRBV4-3	TRBJ2-3	NA	CASSQEFTGHSTDTQYF	TGCGCCAGCAGCCAAGAATTTACAGGACACTCCACAGATACGCAGTATTTT
NA	TRBV4-1	TRBJ1-2	NA	CASSQVGRTNYGYTF	TGCGCCAGCAGCCAAGTGGGCAGAACTAACTATGGCTACACCTTC
TRBD1	TRBV25-1	TRBJ2-7	once	CASSESRDRVYEQYF	TGTGCCAGCAGTGAATCCCGGGACAGGGTGTACGAGCAGTACTTC
NA	TRBV5-1	TRBJ2-5	NA	CASSPEQETQYF	TGCGCCAGCAGCCCGGAGCAGGAGACCCAGTACTTC
NA	TRBV6-1	TRBJ2-7	NA	CASSQHYYEQYF	TGTGCCAGCAGTCAACATTACTACGAGCAGTACTTC
NA	TRBV9	TRBJ2-5	NA	CASSVRPGETQYF	TGTGCCAGCAGCGTACGGCCAGGAGAGACCCAGTACTTC
NA	TRBV4-3	TRBJ2-7	NA	CASSPLGGEAPTYEQYF	TGCGCCAGCAGCCCGCTGGGCGGGGAGGCACCTACCTACGAGCAGTACTTC
TRBD1	TRBV7-2	TRBJ1-1	NA	CASSPGTGWSWGTEAFF	TGTGCCAGCAGCCCTGGGACAGGGTGGTCGTGGGGCACTGAAGCTTTCTTT
TRBD1	TRBV9	TRBJ2-1	NA	CASSRQTQGAPPYNEQFF	TGTGCCAGCAGCCGACAGACACAGGGGGCGCCACCATACAATGAGCAGTTCTTC
NA	TRBV5-1	TRBJ2-7	NA	CASSLEYQGYEQYF	TGCGCCAGCAGCTTGGAATATCAGGGATACGAGCAGTACTTC
TRBD1	TRBV7-9	TRBJ1-6	NA	CASSERDRGSNSPLHF	TGTGCCAGCAGCGAGCGAGACAGGGGTTCTAATTCACCCCTCCACTTT
NA	TRBV6-6	TRBJ1-5	few	CASRLAGSSNQPQHF	TGTGCCAGCAGGCTAGCGGGGTCCTCCAATCAGCCCCAGCATTTT
NA	TRBV6-5	TRBJ2-2	NA	CASPVTGELFF	TGTGCCAGCCCCGTGACCGGGGAGCTGTTTTTT